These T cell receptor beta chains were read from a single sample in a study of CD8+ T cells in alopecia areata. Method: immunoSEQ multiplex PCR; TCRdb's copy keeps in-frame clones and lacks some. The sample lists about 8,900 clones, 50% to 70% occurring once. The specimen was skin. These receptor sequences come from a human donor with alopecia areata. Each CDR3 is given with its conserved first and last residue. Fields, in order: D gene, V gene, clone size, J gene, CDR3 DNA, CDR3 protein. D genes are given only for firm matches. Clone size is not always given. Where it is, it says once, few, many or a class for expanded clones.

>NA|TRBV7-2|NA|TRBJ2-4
TGTGCCAGCAGCTTTAAGGGGGATAACATTCAGTACTTC
CASSFKGDNIQYF
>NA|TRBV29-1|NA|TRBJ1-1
TGCAGCGGGAATCAGCAAAACACTGAAGCTTTCTTT
CSGNQQNTEAFF
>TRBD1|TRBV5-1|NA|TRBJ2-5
TGCGCCAGCAGCCCGGGACAGGGGGTGAGGGAGCAGTACTTC
CASSPGQGVREQYF
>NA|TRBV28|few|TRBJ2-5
TGTGCCAGCAACGGTCGACGGGGGCGGGCCGAGGGGGAGACCCAGTACTTC
CASNGRRGRAEGETQYF
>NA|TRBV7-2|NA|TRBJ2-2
TGTGCCAGCAGCTTAACTACACTCCACCGAGCCGGGGAGCTGTTTTTT
CASSLTTLHRAGELFF
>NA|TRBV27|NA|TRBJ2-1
TGTGCCAGCGGCGCGCGGGGGACAGATTTATACAATGAGCAGTTCTTC
CASGARGTDLYNEQFF
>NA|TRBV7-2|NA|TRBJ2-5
TGTGCCAGCAGCTTAGATGGGAATTCAGAGACCCAGTACTTC
CASSLDGNSETQYF
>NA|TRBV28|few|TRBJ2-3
TGTGCCAGCACTGTGCCGGGTTTGGGAACAGATACGCAGTATTTT
CASTVPGLGTDTQYF
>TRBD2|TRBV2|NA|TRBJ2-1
TGTGCCAGCAGTGAGTTCGGCGGACTAGCGGGAGAGGGGGGATTCTTC
CASSEFGGLAGEGGFF
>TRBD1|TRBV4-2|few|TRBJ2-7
TGTGCCAGCAGCCAAGACGAAGACAGGGCCTACGAGCAGTACTTC
CASSQDEDRAYEQYF
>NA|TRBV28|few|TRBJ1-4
TGTGCCAGCAGTCTTCGTAGGGGTAGAACTAATGAAAAACTGTTTTTT
CASSLRRGRTNEKLFF
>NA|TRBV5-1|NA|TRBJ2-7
TGCGCCAGCAGCTTGGTCAGTTCCAACTACGAGCAGTACTTC
CASSLVSSNYEQYF
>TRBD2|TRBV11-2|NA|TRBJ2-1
TGTGCCAGCAGCTTATTCCCTCGCGCTAGCGGGTCCAATGAGCAGTTCTTC
CASSLFPRASGSNEQFF
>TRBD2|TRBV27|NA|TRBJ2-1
TGTGCCAGCAGTCCCCCAGCGGGGAGCTCCTACAATGAGCAGTTCTTC
CASSPPAGSSYNEQFF
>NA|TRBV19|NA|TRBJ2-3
TGTGCCAGTAGTATAGGGGACCCAGATACGCAGTATTTT
CASSIGDPDTQYF
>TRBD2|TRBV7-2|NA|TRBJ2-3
TGTGCCAGCAGCTATCGTCGGGGGGGCACAGATACGCAGTATTTT
CASSYRRGGTDTQYF
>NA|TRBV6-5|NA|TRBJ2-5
TGTGCCAGCAGTCATGGACAGCAAGAGACCCAGTACTTC
CASSHGQQETQYF
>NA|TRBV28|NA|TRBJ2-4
TGTGCCAGCAGTTTTGGACAGCCCGGGACCAAAAACATTCAGTACTTC
CASSFGQPGTKNIQYF
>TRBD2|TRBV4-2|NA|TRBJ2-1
TGTGCCAGCAGCCAAGACCCCGGACTAGCGGGAGCGCATGAGCAGTTCTTC
CASSQDPGLAGAHEQFF
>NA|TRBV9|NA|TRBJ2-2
TGTGCCAGCAGCGTAGAAATGAGGAGCCCAGGCACCGGGGAGCTGTTTTTT
CASSVEMRSPGTGELFF
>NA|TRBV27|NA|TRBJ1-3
TGTGCCAGCAGTCCGGCTTCCTCTGGAAACACCATATATTTT
CASSPASSGNTIYF
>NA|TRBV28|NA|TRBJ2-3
TGTGCCAGCAGTTTGGGGCGGGGCGGTCCAGATACGCAGTATTTT
CASSLGRGGPDTQYF
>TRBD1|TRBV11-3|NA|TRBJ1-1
TGTGCCAGCACCCTTGGCGCGACAGGGACGAACACTGAAGCTTTCTTT
CASTLGATGTNTEAFF
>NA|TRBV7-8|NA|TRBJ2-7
TGTGCCAGCAGCGGCGGACGGTTCACCTACGAGCAGTACTTC
CASSGGRFTYEQYF
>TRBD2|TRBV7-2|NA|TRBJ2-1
TGTGCCAGCAGCTTAGTACCGAGACTAGCGGGGGCCTACAATGAGCAGTTCTTC
CASSLVPRLAGAYNEQFF
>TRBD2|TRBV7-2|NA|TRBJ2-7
TGTGCCAGCAGCACTCCCGGGACTATTTTTGTGCAGTACTTC
CASSTPGTIFVQYF
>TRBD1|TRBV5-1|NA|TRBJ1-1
TGCGCCAGCAGCTCCTCCCGACAGGGGGCGGTCATGAACACTGAAGCTTTCTTT
CASSSSRQGAVMNTEAFF
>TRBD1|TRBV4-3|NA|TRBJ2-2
TGCGCCAGCAGCCAAGATCCCAGACAGGGGGGAACACCGGGCACCGGGGAGCTGTTTTTT
CASSQDPRQGGTPGTGELFF
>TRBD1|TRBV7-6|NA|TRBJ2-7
TGTGCCAGCAGCTTAGCCGGACAGGGAACCGAGCAGTACTTC
CASSLAGQGTEQYF
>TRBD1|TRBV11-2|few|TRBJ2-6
TGTGCCAGCAGGCGGGGACAGGACTCTGGGGCCAACGTCCTGACTTTC
CASRRGQDSGANVLTF
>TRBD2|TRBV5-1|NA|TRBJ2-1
TGCGCCAGCAGCCTCGGACTAGGAATCGACAATGAGCAGTTCTTC
CASSLGLGIDNEQFF
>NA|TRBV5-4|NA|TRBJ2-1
TGTGCCAGCGCCCCTTGGGGCGCCCCAAATGAGCAGTTCTTC
CASAPWGAPNEQFF
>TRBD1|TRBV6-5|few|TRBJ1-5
TGTGCCAGCAGACCAGGACAGGGAAATCAGCCCCAGCATTTT
CASRPGQGNQPQHF
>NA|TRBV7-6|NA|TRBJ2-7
TGTGCCAGCAGCTTAGCGCCAGGGGCGCGGGAGCAGTACTTC
CASSLAPGAREQYF
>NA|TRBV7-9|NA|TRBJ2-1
TGTGCCAGCAGCTTAGGGACAACCTGGGGGCAGTTCTTC
CASSLGTTWGQFF
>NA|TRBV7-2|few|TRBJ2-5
TGTGCCAGCAGCTTAACCTCTCTGGAGACCCAGTACTTC
CASSLTSLETQYF
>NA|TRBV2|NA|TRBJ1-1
TGTGCCAGCAGTGAAGCGCTCTTTCACCCGATCCGGGACACTGAAGCTTTCTTT
CASSEALFHPIRDTEAFF
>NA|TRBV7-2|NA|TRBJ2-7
TGTGCCAGCAGCTTAGGATTTGACAGTAGCTACGAGCAGTACTTC
CASSLGFDSSYEQYF
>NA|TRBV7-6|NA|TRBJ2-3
TGTGCCAGCAGCTTAGCAGGGGCTGGAGATACGCAGTATTTT
CASSLAGAGDTQYF
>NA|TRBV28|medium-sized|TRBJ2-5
TGTGCCAGCAGTTTAGGAGCCGAGACAGGTCCCCGGACCCAGTACTTC
CASSLGAETGPRTQYF
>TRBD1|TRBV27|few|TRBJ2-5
TGTGCTTGCAGTGAAGGGGCAGGGGGCGAAGAGACCCAGTACTTC
CACSEGAGGEETQYF
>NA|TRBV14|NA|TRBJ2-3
TGTGCCAGCTCTGGGACCCTTAAGAGCACAGATACGCAGTATTTT
CASSGTLKSTDTQYF
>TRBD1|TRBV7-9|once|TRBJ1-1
TGTGCCAGCAGCTTCTCCACAGGGGTCTTGAACACTGAAGCTTTCTTT
CASSFSTGVLNTEAFF
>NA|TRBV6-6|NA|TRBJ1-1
TGTGCCAGCGAGGCCGTTTCAAGGGGCACTGAAGCTTTCTTT
CASEAVSRGTEAFF
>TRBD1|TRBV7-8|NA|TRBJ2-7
TGTGCCAGCAGCCAACGACAGGGACAGTACTTC
CASSQRQGQYF
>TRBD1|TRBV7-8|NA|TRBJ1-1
TGTGCCAGCAGCAGCGACAGGGACACGGACACTGAAGCTTTCTTT
CASSSDRDTDTEAFF
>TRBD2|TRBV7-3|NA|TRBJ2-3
TGTGCCAGCATGCTACAAGCGGGGAGAGGTACGCAGTATTTT
CASMLQAGRGTQYF
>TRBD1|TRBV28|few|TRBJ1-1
TGTGCCAGCAGTTTTGGGCACAGGGGAACTGAAGCTTTCTTT
CASSFGHRGTEAFF
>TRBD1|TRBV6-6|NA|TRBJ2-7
TGTGCCAGCACCCGAGGGACAGGGGGTTACGAGCAGTACTTC
CASTRGTGGYEQYF
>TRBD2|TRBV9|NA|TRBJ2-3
TGTGCCAGCAGTATTAGCGGGCTCACAGATACGCAGTATTTT
CASSISGLTDTQYF
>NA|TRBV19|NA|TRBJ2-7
TGTGCCAGTAGTATCGGGGGATCCTACGAGCAGTACTTC
CASSIGGSYEQYF
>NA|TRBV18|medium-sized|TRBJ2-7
TGTGCCAGCTCACCACCAGGGAGCTCCTACGAGCAGTACTTC
CASSPPGSSYEQYF
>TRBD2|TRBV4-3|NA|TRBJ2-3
TGCGCCAGCAGCCAACATAATAGCGGGGAGCAGTATTTT
CASSQHNSGEQYF
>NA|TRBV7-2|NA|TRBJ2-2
TGTGCCAGCAGCCACCTTACAGGGAACACCGGGGAGCTGTTTTTT
CASSHLTGNTGELFF
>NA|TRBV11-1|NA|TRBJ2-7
TGTGCCAGCAGCTTAGCGCAGAAGGGGCTGGGATACGAGCAGTACTTC
CASSLAQKGLGYEQYF
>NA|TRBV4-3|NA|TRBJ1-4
TGCGCCAGCAGCCAAGGGGACGTGTTTGGGACAACTTATGAAAAACTGTTTTTT
CASSQGDVFGTTYEKLFF
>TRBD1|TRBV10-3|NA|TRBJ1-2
TGTGCCATCAGTGCCGGGACAGAGCAGCCGACTCACTATGGCTACACCTTC
CAISAGTEQPTHYGYTF
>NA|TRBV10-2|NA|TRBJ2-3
TGCGCCAGCAGTGAGTCGGTGGGGGGGCCGGATACGCAGTATTTT
CASSESVGGPDTQYF
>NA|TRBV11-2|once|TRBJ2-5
TGTGCCAGCAGCTTAGTAGAGACCCAGTACTTC
CASSLVETQYF
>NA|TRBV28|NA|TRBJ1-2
TGTGCCAGCAGTTTATGGGGCAGAGATGGCTACACCTTC
CASSLWGRDGYTF